This is a list of T cell receptor beta chains from one sample in a study of cytomegalovirus exposure and HLA in healthy donors. Assay used: immunoSEQ multiplex PCR; TCRdb lists only in-frame clones, some missing. Of about 180,000 clones in the sample, almost 85% were seen once. Sequencing was done on a sample of PBMCs. These receptors came from a woman in her fifties or sixties in good health and CMV-seronegative. Each CDR3 is given without its conserved first and last residue. The order of the fields is clone size, CDR3 length, J gene, V gene, CDR3 protein. Size is stated for part of the rows, as once, few or many counts, or as a class when the clone is expanded.

>-|14|TRBJ2-1|TRBV7-9
ASSGIWGGRYNEQF
>-|13|TRBJ2-3|TRBV7-2
ASSGTGVRTDTQY
>-|14|TRBJ2-2|TRBV7-2
ASSWTSGGNTGELF
>-|12|TRBJ2-7|TRBV2
ASSTYSGPYEQY
>-|13|TRBJ2-1|TRBV5-1
ASSSGTSGNNEQF
>-|13|TRBJ2-7|TRBV5-5
ASSLEGGAYHEQY
>-|12|TRBJ1-1|TRBV2
ASRGQGMGTEAF
>-|16|TRBJ2-7|TRBV30
AWSVERVPGQGFYEQY
>-|12|TRBJ1-1|TRBV4-1
ASSLLPGGVEAF
>-|12|TRBJ2-3|TRBV7-2
ASSFLVRATTQY
>-|12|TRBJ1-5|TRBV28
ASSWGDTNQPQH
>-|11|TRBJ2-5|TRBV7-3
ASSPGTLETQY
>-|15|TRBJ2-7|TRBV1
TSSPTLVALPGLEQY
>-|12|TRBJ1-1|TRBV30
ASPPGQGDTEAF
>-|12|TRBJ1-1|TRBV6-5
ATKSSTPPPEAF
>-|12|TRBJ1-1|TRBV6-6
ASRTRDRDFEAF
>-|19|TRBJ2-3|TRBV28
ASSKRAPGLAGGLGADTQY
>-|12|TRBJ1-5|TRBV2
ASTPQGSNQPQH
>-|14|TRBJ2-2|TRBV7-2
ASSFAAARRTGELF
>-|12|TRBJ2-1|TRBV19
ASTTIAGPNEQF
>-|13|TRBJ2-4|TRBV7-8
ASSPDILAKNIQY
>few|13|TRBJ2-4|TRBV12-2
ASRLDRLAKNIQY
>-|12|TRBJ2-2|TRBV6-5
ASSLTRNTGELF
>-|12|TRBJ2-1|TRBV30
AWNQGSWVEEQF
>-|13|TRBJ2-3|TRBV9
ASSPTGGVTDTQY
>few|14|TRBJ1-4|TRBV14
ASSQEGGITNEKLF